This is a list of T cell receptor beta chains from one sample in a study of T cell responses to AZD1222 COVID-19 vaccine. TCRdb keeps only in-frame clones here, not all; method: immunoSEQ multiplex PCR. The table lists approximately 97,000 clones, 80% to 85% of them singletons, with over 15% in the top ten. Sequencing was performed on peripheral blood, taken on day 0 of AZD1222 vaccination. These receptors were taken from an adult in good health. Both conserved end residues are part of each CDR3. D genes are given only for firm matches.

TRBV20-1	11	.	TRBJ1-2	CSATGPYGYTF
TRBV7-9	19	TRBD1	TRBJ1-1	CASSLPLGLQRGLNTEAFF
TRBV5-1	16	.	TRBJ2-3	CASSLAATPLTDTQYF
TRBV29-1	12	TRBD1	TRBJ1-2	CSVGDSIYGYTF
TRBV7-2	11	.	TRBJ2-1	CASSLVYEQFF
TRBV28	14	TRBD1	TRBJ1-4	CASSLGQGWEKLFF
TRBV28	12	.	TRBJ1-1	CASAGRETEAFF
TRBV28	18	.	TRBJ1-5	CASSLGGFLARKDQPQHF
TRBV10-1	12	.	TRBJ1-1	CASVTMNTEAFF
TRBV14	12	.	TRBJ1-6	CASSQEYSPLHF
TRBV6-2/TRBV6-3	14	.	TRBJ2-2	CASSRHENTGELFF
TRBV10-3	13	TRBD2	TRBJ2-3	CAIKTSGADTQYF
TRBV7-2	17	TRBD2	TRBJ2-2	CASSLGKSGINTGELFF
TRBV12-3/TRBV12-4	11	.	TRBJ1-1	CASSSTPLAFF
TRBV3-1/TRBV3-2	16	TRBD1	TRBJ1-3	CASSQADRVYGNTIYF
TRBV11-2	13	.	TRBJ2-7	CASSLSKYNEQYF
TRBV5-4	14	.	TRBJ1-2	CASSLVGFNYGYTF
TRBV27	16	TRBD2	TRBJ2-7	CASRPRGAGVAAEQYF
TRBV28	15	.	TRBJ1-5	CASSLDTMGNQPQHF
TRBV28	14	.	TRBJ2-5	CASRRQFPQETQYF
TRBV6-1	15	.	TRBJ2-1	CASSPQGSSYNEQFF
TRBV29-1	15	.	TRBJ1-2	CSVGALSGHLYGYTF
TRBV10-3	12	.	TRBJ1-1	CATNIGRAEAFF